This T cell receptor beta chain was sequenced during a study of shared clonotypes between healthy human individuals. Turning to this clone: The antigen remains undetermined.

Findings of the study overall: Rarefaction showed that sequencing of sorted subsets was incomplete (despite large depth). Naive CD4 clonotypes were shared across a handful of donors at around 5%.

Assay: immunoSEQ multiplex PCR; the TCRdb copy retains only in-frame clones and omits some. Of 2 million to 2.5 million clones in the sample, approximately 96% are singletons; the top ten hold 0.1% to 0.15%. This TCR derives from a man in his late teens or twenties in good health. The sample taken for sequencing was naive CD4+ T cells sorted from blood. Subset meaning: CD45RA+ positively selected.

This chain's CDR3 is CASSPGSGTIENYGYTF. CDR3 DNA sequence: TGTGCCAGCTCACCCGGTAGTGGTACGATTGAAAACTATGGCTACACCTTC. The genes are TRBV18 and TRBJ1-2, with D unresolved. CDR1 is KGHSH, CDR2 LQKENI, per germline. V lost 3 bases and J 2 bases, leaving 19 bases between the germline ends. The CDR3 runs to 17 residues.